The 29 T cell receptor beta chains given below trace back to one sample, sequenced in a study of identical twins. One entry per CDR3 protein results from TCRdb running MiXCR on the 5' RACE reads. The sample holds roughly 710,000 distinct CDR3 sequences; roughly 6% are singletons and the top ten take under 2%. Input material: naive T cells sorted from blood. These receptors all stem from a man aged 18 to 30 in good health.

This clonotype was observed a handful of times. The CDR3 DNA follows: TGTGCCAGCAGCCAATTCGGGGCGGGAGGCGAGCAGTACTTC. The encoded protein is CASSQFGAGGEQYF. This chain links TRBV2 with TRBJ2-7, with 8 bases aligning to TRBD2. The CDR3 contains 14 residues. The germline V gene has CDR1 SNHLY and CDR2 FYNNEI. The V and J ends lost 6 bases and 6 bases, in that order; junction bases with no gene match: 10.

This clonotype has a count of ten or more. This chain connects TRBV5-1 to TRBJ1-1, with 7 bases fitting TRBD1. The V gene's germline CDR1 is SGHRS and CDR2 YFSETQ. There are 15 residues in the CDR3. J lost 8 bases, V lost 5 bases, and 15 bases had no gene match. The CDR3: CASSSRQGDSSEAFF. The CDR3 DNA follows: TGCGCCAGCAGTTCTCGACAGGGTGACTCGTCAGAAGCTTTCTTT.

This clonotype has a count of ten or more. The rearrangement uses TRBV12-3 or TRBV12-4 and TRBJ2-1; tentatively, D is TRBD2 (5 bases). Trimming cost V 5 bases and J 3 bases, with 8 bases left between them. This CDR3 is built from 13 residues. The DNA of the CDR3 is TGTGCCAGCAGTACTAGGAACTACAATGAGCAGTTCTTC. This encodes CASSTRNYNEQFF.

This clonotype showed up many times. The CDR3 DNA follows: TGCGCCAGCAGCTTGTCCAGGGCGAGGGATACGCAGTATTTT. Translation: CASSLSRARDTQYF. V usage is TRBV5-1 and J usage is TRBJ2-3, with D possibly TRBD1 on 5 matching bases. Germline V lookup: CDR1 SGHRS, CDR2 YFSETQ. Trimming left V 1 base short and J 6 bases short, with 12 bases between. The CDR3 sequence is 14 residues long.

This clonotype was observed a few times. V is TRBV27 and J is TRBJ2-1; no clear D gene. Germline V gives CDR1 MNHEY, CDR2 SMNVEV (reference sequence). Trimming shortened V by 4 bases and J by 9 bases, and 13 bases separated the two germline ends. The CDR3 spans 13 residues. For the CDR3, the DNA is TGTGCCAGCAGTTCTTCCCAACCCGCTGAGCAGTTCTTC. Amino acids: CASSSSQPAEQFF.

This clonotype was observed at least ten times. The CDR3, as DNA: TGCGCCAGCAGCTTAGAGTTGCGTATCGGGGTCTCCTACAATGAGCAGTTCTTC. Its translation: CASSLELRIGVSYNEQFF. The V call is TRBV5-1, the J call TRBJ2-1; perhaps TRBD2 as D (5 bases). This CDR3 spans 18 amino acids. The ends were cut back, 2 bases at V and 0 bases at J, with 18 bases in the middle. CDR1 SGHRS and CDR2 YFSETQ come from the germline V gene.

DNA of the CDR3: TGCAGTGCCACGGGAGGGCCTCCAGATACGCAGTATTTT. Translated, it gives CSATGGPPDTQYF. The chain recombines TRBV20-1 with TRBJ2-3; 8 bases align to TRBD2. V gave up 6 bases and J gave up 4 bases; unmatched junction bases: 6. CDR3 length: 13 residues. The germline gives CDR1 DFQATT, CDR2 SNEGSKA (reference sequence).

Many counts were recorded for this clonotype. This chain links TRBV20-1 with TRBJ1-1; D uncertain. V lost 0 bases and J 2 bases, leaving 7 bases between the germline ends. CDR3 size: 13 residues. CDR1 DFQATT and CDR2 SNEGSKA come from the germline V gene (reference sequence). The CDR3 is CSARDNLNTEAFF. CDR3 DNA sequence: TGCAGTGCTAGAGATAACCTCAACACTGAAGCTTTCTTT.

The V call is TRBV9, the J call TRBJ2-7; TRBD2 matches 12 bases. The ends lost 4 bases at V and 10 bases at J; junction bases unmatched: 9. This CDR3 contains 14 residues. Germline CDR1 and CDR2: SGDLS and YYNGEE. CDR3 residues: CASSSTSGSRPQYF. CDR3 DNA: TGTGCCAGCAGCTCGACTAGCGGGAGTCGGCCACAGTACTTC.

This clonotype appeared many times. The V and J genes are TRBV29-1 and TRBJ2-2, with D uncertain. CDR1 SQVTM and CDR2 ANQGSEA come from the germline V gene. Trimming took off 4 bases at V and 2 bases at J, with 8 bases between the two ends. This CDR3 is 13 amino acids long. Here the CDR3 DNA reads TGCAGCGTTGGACTGCTTAACACCGGGGAGCTGTTTTTT. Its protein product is CSVGLLNTGELFF.

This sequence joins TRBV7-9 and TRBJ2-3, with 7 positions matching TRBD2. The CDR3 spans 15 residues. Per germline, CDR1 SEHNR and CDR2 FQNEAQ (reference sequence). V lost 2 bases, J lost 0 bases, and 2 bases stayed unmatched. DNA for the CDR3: TGTGCCAGCAGCTTAATTAGCGGGAGCACAGATACGCAGTATTTT. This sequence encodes CASSLISGSTDTQYF.

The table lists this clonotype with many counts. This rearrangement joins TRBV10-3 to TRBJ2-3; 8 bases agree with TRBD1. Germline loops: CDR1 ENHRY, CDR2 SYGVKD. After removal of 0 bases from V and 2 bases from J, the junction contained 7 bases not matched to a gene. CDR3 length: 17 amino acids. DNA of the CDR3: TGTGCCATCAGTGAGTCCAGGGGGCGAGTCACCACAGATACGCAGTATTTT. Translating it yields CAISESRGRVTTDTQYF.

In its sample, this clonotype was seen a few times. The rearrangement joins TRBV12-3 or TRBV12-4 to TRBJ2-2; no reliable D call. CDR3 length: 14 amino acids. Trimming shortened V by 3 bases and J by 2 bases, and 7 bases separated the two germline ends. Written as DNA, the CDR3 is TGTGCCAGCAGTTTCTTTGGAAACACCGGGGAGCTGTTTTTT. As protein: CASSFFGNTGELFF.

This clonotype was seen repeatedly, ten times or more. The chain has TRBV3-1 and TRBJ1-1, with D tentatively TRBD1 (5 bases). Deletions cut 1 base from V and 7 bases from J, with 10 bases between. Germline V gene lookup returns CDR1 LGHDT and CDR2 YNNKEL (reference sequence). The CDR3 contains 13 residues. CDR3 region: CASSQVRGHEAFF. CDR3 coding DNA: TGTGCCAGCAGCCAAGTCCGCGGACATGAAGCTTTCTTT.

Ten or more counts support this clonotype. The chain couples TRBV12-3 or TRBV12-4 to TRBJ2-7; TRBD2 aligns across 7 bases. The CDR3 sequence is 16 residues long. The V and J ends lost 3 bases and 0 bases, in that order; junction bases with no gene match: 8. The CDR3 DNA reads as TGTGCCAGCAGTTTTCAGACTAGCCCTCACTCCTACGAGCAGTACTTC. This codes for CASSFQTSPHSYEQYF.

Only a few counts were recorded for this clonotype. The CDR3 sequence is CASRKPGQGLHEQYF. CDR3 sequence (DNA): TGTGCCAGCAGAAAACCGGGACAGGGGCTCCACGAGCAGTACTTC. The chain carries TRBV27 and TRBJ2-7; 10 bases are a match to TRBD1. J gave up 5 bases and V 6 bases, and 10 bases lay outside the gene matches. From germline, CDR1 is MNHEY and CDR2 SMNVEV (reference sequence). CDR3 length: 15 amino acids.

CDR3 in amino acids: CASSSPGQGGNEQFF. In DNA, the CDR3 is TGTGCCAGCAGCTCACCGGGACAGGGTGGCAATGAGCAGTTCTTC. The chain employs TRBV11-1 and TRBJ2-1; TRBD1 agrees at 9 bases. This CDR3 is 15 amino acids long. With V trimmed by 4 bases and J by 6 bases, 7 bases remained unmatched. Per the germline V gene, CDR1 is SGHAT and CDR2 is FQDESV (reference sequence).

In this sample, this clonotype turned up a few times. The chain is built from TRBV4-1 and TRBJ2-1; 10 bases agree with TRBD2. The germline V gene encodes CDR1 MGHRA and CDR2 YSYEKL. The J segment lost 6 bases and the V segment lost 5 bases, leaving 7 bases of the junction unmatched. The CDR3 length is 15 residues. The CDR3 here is CASSVPGLALNEQFF. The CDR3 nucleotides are TGCGCCAGCAGCGTACCGGGACTAGCGCTCAATGAGCAGTTCTTC.

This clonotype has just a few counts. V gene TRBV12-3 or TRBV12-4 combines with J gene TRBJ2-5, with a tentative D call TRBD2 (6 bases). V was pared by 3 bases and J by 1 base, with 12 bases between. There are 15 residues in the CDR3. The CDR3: CASSFGGMSQETQYF. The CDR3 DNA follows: TGTGCCAGCAGTTTTGGCGGGATGAGCCAAGAGACCCAGTACTTC.

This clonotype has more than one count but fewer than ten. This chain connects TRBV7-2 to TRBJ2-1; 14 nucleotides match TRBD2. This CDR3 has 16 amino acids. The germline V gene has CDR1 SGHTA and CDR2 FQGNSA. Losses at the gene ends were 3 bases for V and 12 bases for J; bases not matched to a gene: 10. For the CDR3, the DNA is TGTGCCAGCAGCTTGACCGGGACTAGCGGGAGAGGCGCGCAGTTCTTC. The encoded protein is CASSLTGTSGRGAQFF.

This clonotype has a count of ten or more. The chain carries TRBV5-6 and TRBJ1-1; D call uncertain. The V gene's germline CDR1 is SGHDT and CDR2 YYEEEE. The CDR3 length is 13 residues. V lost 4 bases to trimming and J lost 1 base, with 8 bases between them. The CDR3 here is CASSPRRNTEAFF. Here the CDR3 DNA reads TGTGCCAGCAGCCCCCGACGGAACACTGAAGCTTTCTTT.

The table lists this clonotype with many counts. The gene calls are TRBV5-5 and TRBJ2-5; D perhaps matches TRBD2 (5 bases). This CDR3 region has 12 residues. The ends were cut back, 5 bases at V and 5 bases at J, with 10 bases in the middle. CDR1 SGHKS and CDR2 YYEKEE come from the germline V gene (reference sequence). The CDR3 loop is CASSLRAETQYF. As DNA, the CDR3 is TGTGCCAGCAGTTTGAGGGCTGAGACCCAGTACTTC.

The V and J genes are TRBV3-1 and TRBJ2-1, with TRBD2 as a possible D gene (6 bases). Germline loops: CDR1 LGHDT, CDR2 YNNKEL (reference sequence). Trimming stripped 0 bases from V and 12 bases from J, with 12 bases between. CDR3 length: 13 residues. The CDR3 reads CASSQDAEGRQFF. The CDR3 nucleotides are TGTGCCAGCAGCCAAGATGCGGAGGGTCGGCAGTTCTTC.

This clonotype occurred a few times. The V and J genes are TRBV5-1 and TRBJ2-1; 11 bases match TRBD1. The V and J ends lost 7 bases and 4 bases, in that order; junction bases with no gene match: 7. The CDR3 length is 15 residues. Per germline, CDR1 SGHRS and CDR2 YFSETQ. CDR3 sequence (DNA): TGCGCCAGCGAGCCGGGACAGGGGGGTTACAATGAGCAGTTCTTC. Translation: CASEPGQGGYNEQFF.

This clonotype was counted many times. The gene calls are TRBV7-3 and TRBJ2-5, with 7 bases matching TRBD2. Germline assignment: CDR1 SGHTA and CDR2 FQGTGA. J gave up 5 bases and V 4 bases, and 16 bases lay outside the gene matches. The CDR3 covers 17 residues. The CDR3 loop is CASSSGGLAREIETQYF. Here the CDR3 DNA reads TGTGCCAGCAGCTCCGGCGGGCTGGCGCGGGAGATTGAGACCCAGTACTTC.

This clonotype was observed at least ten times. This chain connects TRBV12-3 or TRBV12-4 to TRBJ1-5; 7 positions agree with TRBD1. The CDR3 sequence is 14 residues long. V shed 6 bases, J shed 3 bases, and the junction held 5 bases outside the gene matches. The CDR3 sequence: CASRPGTANQPQHF. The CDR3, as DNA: TGTGCCAGCAGACCCGGGACAGCCAATCAGCCCCAGCATTTT.

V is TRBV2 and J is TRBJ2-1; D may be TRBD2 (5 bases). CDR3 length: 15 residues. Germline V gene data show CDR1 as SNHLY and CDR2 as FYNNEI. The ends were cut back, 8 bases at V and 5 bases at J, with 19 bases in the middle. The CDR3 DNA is TGTGCCAGCCTCACGAGGGCGGAGGAAAACAATGAGCAGTTCTTC. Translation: CASLTRAEENNEQFF.

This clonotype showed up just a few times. CDR3 sequence (DNA): TGTGCCAGCAGCTTAGTCGGGGGTAGGTTGGAGACCCAGTACTTC. Encoded protein: CASSLVGGRLETQYF. The chain has TRBV7-2 and TRBJ2-5; the D gene is possibly TRBD2 (6 bases). Looked up from germline, CDR1 is SGHTA and CDR2 is FQGNSA. V dropped 1 base and J dropped 5 bases, with 14 bases sitting between them. The CDR3 length is 15 residues.

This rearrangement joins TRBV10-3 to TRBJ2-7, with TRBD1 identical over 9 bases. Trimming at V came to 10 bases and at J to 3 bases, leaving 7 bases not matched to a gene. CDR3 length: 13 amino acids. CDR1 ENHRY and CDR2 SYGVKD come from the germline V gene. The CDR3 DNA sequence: TGTGCCACCGAGCCGGGACAGGGCTACGAGCAGTACGTC. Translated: CATEPGQGYEQYV.